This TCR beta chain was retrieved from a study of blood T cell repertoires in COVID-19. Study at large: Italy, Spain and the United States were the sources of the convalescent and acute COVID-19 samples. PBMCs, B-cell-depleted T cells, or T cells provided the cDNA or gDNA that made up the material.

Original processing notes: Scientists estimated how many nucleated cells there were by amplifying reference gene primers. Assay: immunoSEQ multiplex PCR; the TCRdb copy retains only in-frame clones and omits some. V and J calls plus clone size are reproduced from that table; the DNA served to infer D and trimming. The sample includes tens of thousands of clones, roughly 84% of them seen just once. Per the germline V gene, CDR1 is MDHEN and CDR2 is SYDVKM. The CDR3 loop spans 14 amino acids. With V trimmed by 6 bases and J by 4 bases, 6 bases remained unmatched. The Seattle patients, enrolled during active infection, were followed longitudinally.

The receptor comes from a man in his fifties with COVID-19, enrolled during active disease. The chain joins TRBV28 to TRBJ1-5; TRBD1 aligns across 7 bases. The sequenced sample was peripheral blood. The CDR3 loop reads CASSRDSANQPQHF. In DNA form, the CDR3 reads TGTGCCAGCAGCCGGGACAGCGCGAATCAGCCCCAGCATTTT. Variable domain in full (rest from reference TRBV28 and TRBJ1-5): DVKVTQSSRYLVKRTGEKVFLECVQDMDHENMFWYRQDPGLGLRLIYFSYDVKMKEKGDIPEGYSVSREKKERFSLILESASTNQTSMYLCASSRDSANQPQHFGDGTRLSIL.